This TCR beta chain emerged from a study of CD8+CD57+ T cells in acquired aplastic anemia. Study-level information: Quantities of DNA derived from sorted CD4+ and CD8+ cells averaged approximately 3 ug.

Patients chosen for sequencing had shown CD8+CD57+ cell expansion by flow cytometry. The enrolled patients all had severe acquired aplastic anemia. The TCR beta profiling, which covered VDJ combination and CDR3 sequence, was carried out using genomic DNA as the template. MiXCR was run by TCRdb on the reads, yielding one entry per CDR3 protein. The sample lists 160,000 or so distinct CDR3 sequences; 60% to 80% were seen once. In germline, CDR1 is SGHRS, CDR2 YFSETQ. V lost 2 bases to trimming and J lost 3 bases; unmatched junction nucleotides: 2. This CDR3 is 13 amino acids long. The sequencing input was sorted CD4+, CD8+, or CD8+CD57+ T cells (not recorded which) from PBMCs. The rearrangement uses TRBV5-1 and TRBJ2-7; 7 positions agree with TRBD2. The sequence derives from a human donor with aplastic anemia. The CDR3 is CASSFGTNYEQYF. The CDR3 DNA reads as TGCGCCAGCAGCTTCGGGACTAACTACGAGCAGTACTTC.